This paragraph covers one TCR beta chain sequence. This sample is part of a study of neoadjuvant nivolumab and ipilimumab in lung cancer. Study overall: The combination arm added day-1 ipilimumab 1 mg/kg to nivolumab 3 mg/kg on days 1, 15, 29.

The V gene's germline CDR1 is SGDLS and CDR2 YYNGEE. The CDR3 is made up of 12 amino acids. The V and J ends lost 6 bases and 6 bases, in that order; junction bases with no gene match: 4. Some clones are missing from TCRdb's copy, which holds only in-frame ones; the method was immunoSEQ multiplex PCR. The table shows around 30,000 clones, with around 80% occurring only once. The J gene is TRBJ1-2, the V gene TRBV9, with 8 bases lining up with TRBD1. The clonotype originates from an adult with non-small cell lung cancer. The sequences come from peripheral blood, collected before neoadjuvant nivolumab, alone or with ipilimumab. The chain's CDR3 is CASTTGDHGYTF. The CDR3 nucleotides read TGTGCCAGCACGACAGGGGACCATGGCTACACCTTC.